The entry below describes one TCR beta chain. The target antigen is unknown. The data were taken from a study of cytomegalovirus exposure and HLA in healthy donors. Study in general: Sequencing of 150 million to 200 million T cells in an earlier analysis found 95 million to 120 million unique TCR beta sequences. Study results and limitations: Indistinguishable V segments such as TRBV6-2 and TRBV6-3 were excluded. The authors confirmed in vitro that three CMV-associated chains were specific for CMV antigens.

The PCR used 60 Vbeta and 13 Jbeta primers. Sequenced by immunoSEQ multiplex PCR; TCRdb stores in-frame clones only, minus some. The sample has around 130,000 clones, roughly 70% seen once. At sampling all donors were nominally healthy, likely with unrecorded immune exposures. The CDR3 sequence is 12 residues long. Germline CDR1 and CDR2: MNHNS and SASEGT. Losses at the gene ends were 9 bases for V and 4 bases for J; bases not matched to a gene: 5. Sequencing used PBMCs. The rearrangement uses TRBV6-1 and TRBJ2-7; TRBD1 aligns across 8 bases. This clonotype was obtained from a man aged 25 to 45 in good health and CMV-seronegative. The CDR3 loop is CASGQGPYEQYF. Written as DNA, the CDR3 is TGTGCCAGTGGACAGGGACCTTACGAGCAGTACTTC.